Below, 20 T cell receptor beta chains from the same sample are listed, as sequenced in a study of T cells after yellow fever vaccination. TCRdb redid the calling of the 5' RACE reads with MiXCR, one entry per CDR3 protein. The sample lists more than 350,000 distinct CDR3 sequences, more than 9% occurring once. The sample was PBMCs, taken on the day of the first yellow fever vaccination. All receptors derive from a man aged 18 to 30 who received the YFV17D yellow fever vaccine.

The CDR3 DNA reads TGTGCCAGCAGTTCAGGGTGGACTGAAGCTTTCTTT. Its protein product is CASSSGWTEAFF. The rearrangement links TRBV6-2 or TRBV6-3 to TRBJ1-1; D may be TRBD1 (5 bases). Trimming shortened V by 4 bases and J by 5 bases, and 8 bases separated the two germline ends. This CDR3 has 12 amino acids. Germline CDR1 reads MNHEY; CDR2 reads SVGEGT.

The rearrangement joins TRBV7-9 to TRBJ1-2; D not resolved. Germline assignment: CDR1 SEHNR and CDR2 FQNEAQ (reference sequence). V dropped 4 bases and J dropped 4 bases, with 10 bases sitting between them. This CDR3 region has 13 residues. Written as DNA, the CDR3 is TGTGCCAGCAGCTCTGACGCAAGCTATGGCTACACCTTC. This encodes CASSSDASYGYTF.

The chain joins TRBV7-2 to TRBJ1-1, with D perhaps TRBD1 (5 bases). Germline assignment: CDR1 SGHTA and CDR2 FQGNSA. V lost 5 bases to trimming and J lost 2 bases, with 12 bases between them. This CDR3 contains 14 residues. The CDR3 here is CASSEDRDNTEAFF. The CDR3 DNA follows: TGTGCCAGCAGCGAAGACAGAGACAACACTGAAGCTTTCTTT.

The rearrangement joins TRBV10-2 to TRBJ1-1; D remains unclear. V was shortened by 8 bases and J by 0 bases, with 10 bases between the two germline ends. The CDR3 loop spans 13 amino acids. Germline CDR1 and CDR2: WSHSY and SAAADI. The CDR3 DNA sequence: TGCGCCAGCGGTAACAACATGAACACTGAAGCTTTCTTT. Its translation is CASGNNMNTEAFF.

This clonotype has more than one count but fewer than ten. V usage is TRBV20-1 and J usage is TRBJ2-3; no definite D call. The CDR3 totals 12 residues. Germline-derived CDR1 and CDR2 are DFQATT and SNEGSKA (reference sequence). Trimming left V 3 bases short and J 2 bases short, with 6 bases between. For the CDR3, the DNA is TGCAGTGCTAGGACTGTCACAGATACGCAGTATTTT. Its protein is CSARTVTDTQYF.

This chain uses TRBV20-1 with TRBJ2-7; D may correspond to TRBD1 or TRBD2 (5 bases each). Germline CDR1 reads DFQATT; CDR2 reads SNEGSKA (reference sequence). V was shortened by 5 bases and J by 5 bases, with 13 bases between the two germline ends. CDR3 length: 12 amino acids. DNA of the CDR3: TGCAGTGCTTTCCGGGACGAGGACGAGCAGTACTTC. Translation: CSAFRDEDEQYF.

This rearrangement joins TRBV5-5 to TRBJ2-1; no reliable D call. The V gene's germline CDR1 is SGHKS and CDR2 YYEKEE (reference sequence). The CDR3 has 13 amino acids. V lost 4 bases to trimming and J lost 5 bases, with 10 bases between them. The CDR3 protein is CASSRALHNEQFF. CDR3 in DNA: TGTGCCAGCAGCCGGGCCCTTCACAATGAGCAGTTCTTC.

This clonotype showed up just a few times. The chain links TRBV3-1 to TRBJ2-3, with D uncertain. The V end lost 2 bases, the J end lost 4 bases, and 7 bases lay between the germline ends. Germline lookup yields CDR1 LGHDT and CDR2 YNNKEL (reference sequence). The CDR3 extends over 13 amino acids. CDR3 sequence: CASSQQGPDTQYF. The CDR3 nucleotides read TGTGCCAGCAGCCAACAAGGACCAGATACGCAGTATTTT.

The genes are TRBV4-1 and TRBJ2-1, with D possibly TRBD2 on 5 matching bases. CDR3 length: 13 amino acids. Looked up from germline, CDR1 is MGHRA and CDR2 is YSYEKL. The V and J ends lost 1 base and 4 bases respectively, with 5 bases between them. The CDR3: CASSQGLYNEQFF. The CDR3 bases are TGCGCCAGCAGCCAAGGACTATACAATGAGCAGTTCTTC.

The chain links TRBV7-9 to TRBJ2-5, with 12 bases fitting TRBD1. The germline V gene encodes CDR1 SEHNR and CDR2 FQNEAQ (reference sequence). V shed 2 bases, J shed 5 bases, and the junction held 6 bases outside the gene matches. There are 16 residues in the CDR3. CDR3 sequence reads: CASSLPRDRGRETQYF. CDR3 bases: TGTGCCAGCAGCTTACCCCGGGACAGGGGGCGGGAGACCCAGTACTTC.

The chain employs TRBV4-2 and TRBJ2-2; 11 nucleotides line up with TRBD1. The CDR3 extends over 16 amino acids. V lost 4 bases and J lost 5; bases outside the gene matches: 6. Germline values: CDR1 LGHNA, CDR2 YNFKEQ. The CDR3 nucleotides read TGTGCCAGCAGCCCCGGGACAGGGGGTACGACCGGGGAGCTGTTTTTT. Translating gives CASSPGTGGTTGELFF.

This clonotype was seen a handful of times. The chain links TRBV5-1 to TRBJ2-1; D may be TRBD1 (5 bases). Germline CDR1 and CDR2: SGHRS and YFSETQ. The CDR3 totals 15 residues. With 0 bases removed from V and 5 bases from J, the gap between germline ends came to 12 bases. The CDR3: CASSLVSGNHNEQFF. In DNA, the CDR3 is TGCGCCAGCAGCTTGGTGTCAGGGAACCACAATGAGCAGTTCTTC. Using reference TRBV5-1 and TRBJ2-1 for the parts outside the CDR3, the full variable domain is KAGVTQTPRYLIKTRGQQVTLSCSPISGHRSVSWYQQTPGQGLQFLFEYFSETQRNKGNFPGRFSGRQFSNSRSEMNVSTLELGDSALYLCASSLVSGNHNEQFFGPGTRLTVL.

This clonotype was counted only a few times. The chain links TRBV28 to TRBJ2-7; a possible D gene is TRBD2 (6 bases). The CDR3 is 12 residues long. Germline V gene data show CDR1 as MDHEN and CDR2 as SYDVKM. V shed 5 bases and J shed 3 bases, with 8 bases lying between them. The CDR3 DNA follows: TGTGCCAGCAGTCAGGAGGGCTACGAGCAGTACGTC. Protein sequence: CASSQEGYEQYV.

This clonotype was counted between two and nine times. The chain couples TRBV7-2 to TRBJ1-2, with D tentatively TRBD1 (5 bases). The CDR3 extends over 15 amino acids. The V end was cut by 1 base, the J end by 0 bases, with 9 bases between. Germline V CDR1 and CDR2: SGHTA, FQGNSA. As DNA, the CDR3 is TGTGCCAGCAGCTTAGAAGCCAGGGCTAACTATGGCTACACCTTC. Its protein is CASSLEARANYGYTF.

This clonotype has a handful of counts. The chain uses TRBV9 and TRBJ1-2; the D is unclear. Germline values: CDR1 SGDLS, CDR2 YYNGEE. The CDR3 has 18 residues. V was clipped by 0 bases and J by 3 bases, with 21 bases between them. The CDR3 sequence: CASSVALGPSGRYYGYTF. In DNA, the CDR3 is TGTGCCAGCAGCGTAGCCCTGGGCCCCTCGGGCAGATACTATGGCTACACCTTC.

This clonotype was seen a handful of times. The V and J genes are TRBV7-9 and TRBJ1-2; 7 nucleotides align to TRBD1. Germline CDR1 reads SEHNR; CDR2 reads FQNEAQ (reference sequence). The CDR3 runs 13 residues. The V and J ends lost 4 bases and 8 bases, in that order; junction bases with no gene match: 7. CDR3 residues: CASSSTGANGYTF. CDR3 DNA: TGTGCCAGCAGCTCCACAGGGGCGAACGGCTACACCTTC.

This clonotype has a handful of counts. The chain uses TRBV11-2 and TRBJ1-2, with D possibly being TRBD1 (5 bases). The CDR3 consists of 16 residues. The V and J ends lost 4 bases and 0 bases respectively, with 15 bases between them. Germline V CDR1 and CDR2: SGHAT, FQNNGV. The CDR3 coding sequence is TGTGCCAGCAGCTCCCCAAGACAGTTTACTAACTATGGCTACACCTTC. Translating it yields CASSSPRQFTNYGYTF. Full variable domain (remainder filled in from reference TRBV11-2 and TRBJ1-2): EAGVAQSPRYKIIEKRQSVAFWCNPISGHATLYWYQQILGQGPKLLIQFQNNGVVDDSQLPKDRFSAERLKGVDSTLKIQPAKLEDSAVYLCASSSPRQFTNYGYTFGSGTRLTVV.

This clonotype showed up just a few times. V and J are TRBV4-2 and TRBJ1-3; 9 bases agree with TRBD1. The CDR3 spans 15 residues. V shed 6 bases and J 3 bases; nucleotides not matched to a gene: 6. Germline-derived CDR1 and CDR2 are LGHNA and YNFKEQ. The CDR3 protein is CASRTRTGDGNTIYF. DNA for the CDR3: TGTGCCAGCAGGACCCGGACAGGGGATGGAAACACCATATATTTT.

The chain carries TRBV11-2 and TRBJ2-6, with 9 bases identical to TRBD1. This CDR3 has 19 residues. The V and J ends lost 3 bases and 0 bases, in that order; junction bases with no gene match: 9. CDR1 is SGHAT, CDR2 FQNNGV, per germline. CDR3 amino acids: CASSFIPGQGISGANVLTF. The CDR3 DNA reads TGTGCCAGCAGCTTTATTCCGGGACAGGGAATCTCTGGGGCCAACGTCCTGACTTTC.

This clonotype was seen a handful of times. V usage is TRBV5-1 and J usage is TRBJ2-2; 11 nucleotides match TRBD1. Germline V gene lookup returns CDR1 SGHRS and CDR2 YFSETQ. CDR3 length: 17 residues. The V segment lost 5 bases and the J segment 7 bases; nucleotides outside the gene matches: 13. The CDR3: CASSRNMDRGRFGELFF. The CDR3 coding sequence is TGCGCCAGCAGTCGGAACATGGACAGGGGGCGCTTCGGGGAGCTGTTTTTT.